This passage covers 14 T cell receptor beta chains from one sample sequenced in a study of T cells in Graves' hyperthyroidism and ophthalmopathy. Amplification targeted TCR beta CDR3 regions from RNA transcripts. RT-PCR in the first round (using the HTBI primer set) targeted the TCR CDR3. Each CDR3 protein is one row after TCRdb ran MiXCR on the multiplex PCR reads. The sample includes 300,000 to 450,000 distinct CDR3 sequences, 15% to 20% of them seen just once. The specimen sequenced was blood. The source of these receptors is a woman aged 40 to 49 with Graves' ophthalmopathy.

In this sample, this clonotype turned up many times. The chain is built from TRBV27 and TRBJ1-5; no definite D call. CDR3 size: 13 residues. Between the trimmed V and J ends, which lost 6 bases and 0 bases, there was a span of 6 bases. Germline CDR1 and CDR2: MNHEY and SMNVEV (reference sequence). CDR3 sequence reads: CASSSTSNQPQHF. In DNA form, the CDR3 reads TGTGCCAGCAGCTCCACTAGCAATCAGCCCCAGCATTTT.

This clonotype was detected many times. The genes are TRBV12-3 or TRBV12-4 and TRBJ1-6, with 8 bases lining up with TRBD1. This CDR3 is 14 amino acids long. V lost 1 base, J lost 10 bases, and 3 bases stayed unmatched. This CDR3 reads CASSLGTGRSPLHF. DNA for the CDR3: TGTGCCAGCAGTTTAGGGACAGGGAGATCACCCCTCCACTTT.

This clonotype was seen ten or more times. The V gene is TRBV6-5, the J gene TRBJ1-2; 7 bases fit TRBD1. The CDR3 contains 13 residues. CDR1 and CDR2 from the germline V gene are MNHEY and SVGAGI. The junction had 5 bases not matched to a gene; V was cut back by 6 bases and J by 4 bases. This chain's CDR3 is CASRPGTAYGYTF. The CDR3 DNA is TGTGCCAGCAGACCCGGGACAGCCTATGGCTACACCTTC.

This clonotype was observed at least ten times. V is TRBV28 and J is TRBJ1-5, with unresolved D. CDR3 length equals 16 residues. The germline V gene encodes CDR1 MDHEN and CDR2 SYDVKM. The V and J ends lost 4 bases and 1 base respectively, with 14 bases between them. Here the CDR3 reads CASSSWVLSSNQPQHF. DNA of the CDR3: TGTGCCAGCAGTTCGTGGGTGCTATCGAGCAATCAGCCCCAGCATTTT.

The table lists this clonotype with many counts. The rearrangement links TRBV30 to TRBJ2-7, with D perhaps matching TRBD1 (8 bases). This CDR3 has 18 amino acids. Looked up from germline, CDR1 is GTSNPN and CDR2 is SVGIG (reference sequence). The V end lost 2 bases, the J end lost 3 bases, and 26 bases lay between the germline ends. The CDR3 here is CAWSPWISHRGGIYEQYF. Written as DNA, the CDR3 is TGTGCCTGGAGTCCCTGGATCTCCCACAGGGGGGGGATCTACGAGCAGTACTTC.

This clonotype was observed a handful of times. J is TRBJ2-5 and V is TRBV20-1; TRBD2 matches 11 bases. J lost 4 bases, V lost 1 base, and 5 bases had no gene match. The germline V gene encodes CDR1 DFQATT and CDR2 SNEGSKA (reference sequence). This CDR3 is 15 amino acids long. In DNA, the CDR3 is TGCAGTGCTAGAGGGCTAGCGGGAGGAGGAGAGACCCAGTACTTC. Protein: CSARGLAGGGETQYF.

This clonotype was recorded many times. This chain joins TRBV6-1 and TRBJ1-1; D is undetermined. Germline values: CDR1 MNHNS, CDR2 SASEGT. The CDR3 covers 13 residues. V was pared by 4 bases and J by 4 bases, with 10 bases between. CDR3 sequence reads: CASSAKGGTEAFF. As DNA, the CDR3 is TGTGCCAGCAGTGCGAAGGGCGGCACTGAAGCTTTCTTT.

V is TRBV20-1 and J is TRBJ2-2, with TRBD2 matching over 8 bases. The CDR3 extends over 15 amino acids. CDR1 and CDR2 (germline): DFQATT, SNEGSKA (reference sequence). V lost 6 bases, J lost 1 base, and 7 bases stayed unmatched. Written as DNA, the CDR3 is TGCAGTGCATCGGGGGGGGGTCTGAACACCGGGGAGCTGTTTTTT. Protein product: CSASGGGLNTGELFF.

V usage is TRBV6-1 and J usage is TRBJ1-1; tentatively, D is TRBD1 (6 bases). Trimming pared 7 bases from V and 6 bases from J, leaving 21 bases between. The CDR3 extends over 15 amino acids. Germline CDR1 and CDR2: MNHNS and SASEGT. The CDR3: CASIDQGKSVPEAFF. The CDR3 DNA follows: TGTGCCAGCATTGACCAGGGGAAGTCGGTCCCTGAAGCTTTCTTT.

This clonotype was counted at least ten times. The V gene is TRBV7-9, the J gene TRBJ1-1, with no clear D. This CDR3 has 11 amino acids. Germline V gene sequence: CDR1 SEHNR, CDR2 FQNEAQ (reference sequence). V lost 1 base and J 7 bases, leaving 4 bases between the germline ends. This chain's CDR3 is CASSLVREAFF. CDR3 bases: TGTGCCAGCAGCTTAGTCCGTGAAGCTTTCTTT.

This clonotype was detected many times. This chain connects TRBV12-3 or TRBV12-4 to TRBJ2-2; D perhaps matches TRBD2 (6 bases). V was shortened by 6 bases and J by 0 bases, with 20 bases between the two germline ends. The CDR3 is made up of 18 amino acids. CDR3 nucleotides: TGTGCCAGCAGCCCTAGGTCCCCCGGGACTTCGAACACCGGGGAGCTGTTTTTT. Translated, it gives CASSPRSPGTSNTGELFF.

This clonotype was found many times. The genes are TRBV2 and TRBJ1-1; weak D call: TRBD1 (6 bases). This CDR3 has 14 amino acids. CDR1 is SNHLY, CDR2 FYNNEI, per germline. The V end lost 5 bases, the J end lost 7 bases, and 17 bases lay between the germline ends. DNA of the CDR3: TGTGCCAGCAGTCCCTCGCCAGGGGAATTTGAAGCTTTCTTT. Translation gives CASSPSPGEFEAFF. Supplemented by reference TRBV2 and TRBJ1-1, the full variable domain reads EPEVTQTPSHQVTQMGQEVILRCVPISNHLYFYWYRQILGQKVEFLVSFYNNEISEKSEIFDDQFSVERPDGSNFTLKIRSTKLEDSAMYFCASSPSPGEFEAFFGQGTRLTVV.

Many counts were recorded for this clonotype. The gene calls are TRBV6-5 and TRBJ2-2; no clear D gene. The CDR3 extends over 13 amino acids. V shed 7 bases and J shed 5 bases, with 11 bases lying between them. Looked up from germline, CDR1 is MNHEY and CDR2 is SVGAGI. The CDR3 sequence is CASNLGATGELFF. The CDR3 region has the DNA TGTGCCAGCAATTTGGGTGCTACCGGGGAGCTGTTTTTT.

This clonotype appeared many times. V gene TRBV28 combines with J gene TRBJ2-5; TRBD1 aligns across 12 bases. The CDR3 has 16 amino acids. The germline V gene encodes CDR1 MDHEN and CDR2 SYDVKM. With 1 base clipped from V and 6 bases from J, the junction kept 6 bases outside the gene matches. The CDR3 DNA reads TGTGCCAGCAGTTTATCAGGGACAGGGGGCAGGAAGACCCAGTACTTC. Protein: CASSLSGTGGRKTQYF.